This paragraph reports one TCR beta chain. Its antigen is still unknown. This sample is drawn from a study of cytomegalovirus exposure and HLA in healthy donors. Overall study: Early on, a data release was issued that held approximately 78 million unique TCRs from HLA-typed donors.

There are 13 residues in the CDR3. CDR1 is SGHRS and CDR2 is YFSETQ in the germline V gene. Trimming took 4 bases from V and 6 from J; bases not matched to a gene: 5. Notes on the study in general: With high specificity and sensitivity, the classifier reportedly diagnosed cytomegalovirus status. A later analysis reportedly identified an Asian-associated ancestry cluster as carrying fewer N-insertions than the roughly 600-donor mean.

The primer mix had 60 Vbeta and 13 Jbeta primers. Clones were read by immunoSEQ multiplex PCR, and TCRdb kept only the in-frame ones, dropping some. This sample has approximately 180,000 clones, with 77% found just once. The chain carries TRBV5-1 and TRBJ2-5; 8 bases match TRBD1. What was sequenced was PBMCs. The TCR sequence derives from a woman aged 60 to 75 in good health and CMV-seropositive. The CDR3 DNA reads TGCGCCAGCAGCCTGGACAGGGAAAAGACCCAGTACTTC. As protein: CASSLDREKTQYF.